The present T cell receptor beta chain was sequenced within a study of T cells in Graves' hyperthyroidism and ophthalmopathy. Lactation, pregnancy, other autoimmune disease or uncontrolled infection excluded patients. Used for diagnoses were clinical symptoms, serum thyroxine and TRAb, thyroid ultrasound and orbital computed tomography. RNA transcripts gave rise to amplified TCR beta CDR3 regions. Primed by the HTBI set, a first-round RT-PCR was run on the TCR CDR3. One entry per CDR3 protein, called by TCRdb with MiXCR from the multiplex PCR reads. The repertoire holds approximately 46,000 distinct CDR3 sequences, with roughly 50% as singletons. The study, taken as a whole, reports: Blood shared most expanded thyroid clonotypes above 0.001.

This clonotype was seen many times. Its cognate antigen is unknown. What was sequenced was peripheral blood or thyroid tissue (not recorded which). This TCR came from a woman between 50 and 59 years old with Graves' hyperthyroidism.

The CDR3 loop is CSARDPRSTDTQYF. The DNA for the CDR3 is TGCAGTGCTAGAGATCCACGCAGCACAGATACGCAGTATTTT. J is TRBJ2-3 and V is TRBV20-1; D is undetermined. The CDR3 is 14 amino acids. V gave up 0 bases and J gave up 0 bases, with 7 bases separating them. Germline values: CDR1 DFQATT, CDR2 SNEGSKA (reference sequence).